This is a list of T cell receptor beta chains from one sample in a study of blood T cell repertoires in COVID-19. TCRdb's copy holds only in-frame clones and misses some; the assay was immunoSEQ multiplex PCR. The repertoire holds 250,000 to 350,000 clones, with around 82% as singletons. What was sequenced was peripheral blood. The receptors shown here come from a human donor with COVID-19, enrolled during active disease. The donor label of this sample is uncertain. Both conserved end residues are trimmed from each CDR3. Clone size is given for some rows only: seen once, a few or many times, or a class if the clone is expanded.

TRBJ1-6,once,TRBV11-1,ASSLELSSPLH
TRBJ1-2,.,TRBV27,ASSLGATANYGYT
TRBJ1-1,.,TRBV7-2,ASSFPAGMNTEAF
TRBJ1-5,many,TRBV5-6,ASSLGFGQGRFQPQH
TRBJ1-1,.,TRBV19,ASRPYWAQGWNTEAF
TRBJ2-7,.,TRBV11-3,ASSNSRQGWHEQY
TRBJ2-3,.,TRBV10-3,AISAYGTSGSQRGDTQY
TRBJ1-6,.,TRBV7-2,ASSQRQGSNSPLH
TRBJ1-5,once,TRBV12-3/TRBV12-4,ASRQSSNQPQH
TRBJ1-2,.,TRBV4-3,ASAPHRGLGYT
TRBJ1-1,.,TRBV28,ASSSPGGGQKGAF
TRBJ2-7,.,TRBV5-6,ASSLVLGQTYEQY
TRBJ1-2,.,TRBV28,ASKAGGRPFANYGYT
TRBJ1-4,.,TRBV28,ASTPRDSTANEKLF
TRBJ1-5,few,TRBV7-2,ASSLSGSWSTGDNQPQH
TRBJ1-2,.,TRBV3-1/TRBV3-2,ASSPFSGTTYGYT
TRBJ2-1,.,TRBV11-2,ASSLRGSGTSYNEQF
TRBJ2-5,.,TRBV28,ASGTATQETQY
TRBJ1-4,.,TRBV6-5,ASRDRGNEKLF
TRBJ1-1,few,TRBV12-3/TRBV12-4,ASSREMNTEAF
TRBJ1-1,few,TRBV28,ASSFRSAINTEAF
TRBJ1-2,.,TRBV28,ATRDSFGYGYT
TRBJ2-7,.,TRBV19,ASSGRGLEQY
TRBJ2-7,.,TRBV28,ASTAARGFYEQY
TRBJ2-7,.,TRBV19,ASRPGTDKSYEQY
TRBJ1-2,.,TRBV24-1,ATSDARGFYGYT
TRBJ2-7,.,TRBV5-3,ARSLLGGVPYEQY
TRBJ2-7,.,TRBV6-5,ASDVAGGAYEQY
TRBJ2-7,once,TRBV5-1,ASSLSGQGALEQY
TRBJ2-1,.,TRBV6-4,ASSDSGSGRYNEQF
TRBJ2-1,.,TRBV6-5,ASSHLGTGLEQF
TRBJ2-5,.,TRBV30,AWSVPRREPPHQETQY
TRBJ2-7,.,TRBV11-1,ASSPRTSGAYEQY
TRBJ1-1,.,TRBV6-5,ASRADRGFTEAF
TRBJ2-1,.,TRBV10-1,ASGAGTSVLNEQF
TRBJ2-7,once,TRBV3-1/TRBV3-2,ASSLDSRYNYEQY
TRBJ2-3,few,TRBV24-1,ATSDPGTSGRGDTQY
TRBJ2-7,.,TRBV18,ASSPSAELNTLQY
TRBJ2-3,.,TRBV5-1,ASSYNPGEATDTQY
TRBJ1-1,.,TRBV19,ASSMGQGRGAEAF
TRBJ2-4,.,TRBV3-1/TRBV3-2,ASSQGRGYGNIQY
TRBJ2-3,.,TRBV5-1,ASSLDVAGDTQY
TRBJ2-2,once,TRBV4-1,ASSQELAVDGELF
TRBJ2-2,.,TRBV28,ASSKLLAVRSIRELF
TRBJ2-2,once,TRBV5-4,ASSSGTPQRTNTGELF
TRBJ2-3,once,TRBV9,ASSPRAGGETDTQY
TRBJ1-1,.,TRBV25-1,ASSESPMNTEAF
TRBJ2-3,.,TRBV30,AWSVKGLAAPTHGDTQY
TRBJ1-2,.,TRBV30,AWSLNRGSEGYT
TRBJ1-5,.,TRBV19,ASEDSSNQPQH
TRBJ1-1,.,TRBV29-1,SVEAGGWTEAF